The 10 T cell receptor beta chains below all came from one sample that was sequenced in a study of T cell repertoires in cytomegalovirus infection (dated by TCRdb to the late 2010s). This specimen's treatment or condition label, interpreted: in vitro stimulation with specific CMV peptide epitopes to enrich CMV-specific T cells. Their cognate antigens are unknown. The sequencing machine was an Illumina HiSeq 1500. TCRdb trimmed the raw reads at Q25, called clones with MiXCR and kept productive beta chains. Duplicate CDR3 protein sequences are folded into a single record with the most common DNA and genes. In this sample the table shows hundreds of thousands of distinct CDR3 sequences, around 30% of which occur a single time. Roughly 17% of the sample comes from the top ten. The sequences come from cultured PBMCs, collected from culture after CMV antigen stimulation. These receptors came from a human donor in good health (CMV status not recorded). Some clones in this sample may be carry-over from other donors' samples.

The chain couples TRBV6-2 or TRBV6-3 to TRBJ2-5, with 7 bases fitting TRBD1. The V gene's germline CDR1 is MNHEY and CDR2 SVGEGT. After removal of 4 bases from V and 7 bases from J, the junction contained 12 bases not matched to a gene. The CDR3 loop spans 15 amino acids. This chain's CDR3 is CASSLTGDLGWTQYF. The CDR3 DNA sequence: TGTGCCAGCAGTTTAACAGGGGATTTAGGTTGGACCCAGTACTTC.

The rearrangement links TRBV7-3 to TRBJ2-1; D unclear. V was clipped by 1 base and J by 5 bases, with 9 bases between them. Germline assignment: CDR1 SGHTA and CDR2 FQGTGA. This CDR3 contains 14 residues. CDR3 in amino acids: CASSLIPSDNEQFF. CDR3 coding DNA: TGTGCCAGCAGCTTAATCCCGTCGGACAATGAGCAGTTCTTC.

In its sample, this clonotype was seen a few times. The CDR3 coding sequence is TGCAGTGCTAGAGTCCGGGGACAGGGATACACTGAAGCTTTCTTT. Protein sequence: CSARVRGQGYTEAFF. The rearrangement joins TRBV20-1 to TRBJ1-1, with 9 bases fitting TRBD1. From germline, CDR1 is DFQATT and CDR2 SNEGSKA (reference sequence). CDR3 length: 15 amino acids. The V gene end was trimmed by 1 base and the J gene end by 3 bases; junction bases not matched to a gene: 6.

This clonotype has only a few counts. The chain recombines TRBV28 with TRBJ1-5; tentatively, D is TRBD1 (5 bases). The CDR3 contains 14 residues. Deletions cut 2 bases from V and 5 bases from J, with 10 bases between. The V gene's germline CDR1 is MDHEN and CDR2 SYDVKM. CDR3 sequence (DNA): TGTGCCAGCAGTTTAACACAGGTTTATCAGCCCCAGCATTTT. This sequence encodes CASSLTQVYQPQHF.

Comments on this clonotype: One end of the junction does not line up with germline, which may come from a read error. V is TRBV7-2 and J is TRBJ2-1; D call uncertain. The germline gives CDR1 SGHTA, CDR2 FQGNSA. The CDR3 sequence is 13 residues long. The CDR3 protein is CARSPWDYNEQFF. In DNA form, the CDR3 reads TGTGCCCGCAGCCCGTGGGACTACAATGAGCAGTTCTTC.

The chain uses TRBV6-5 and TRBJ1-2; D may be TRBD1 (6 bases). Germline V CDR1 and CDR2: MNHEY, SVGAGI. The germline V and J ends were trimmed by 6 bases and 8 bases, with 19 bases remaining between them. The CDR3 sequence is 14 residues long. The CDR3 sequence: CASSRGQPRLGYTF. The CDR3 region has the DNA TGTGCCAGCAGCCGCGGACAGCCACGACTCGGCTACACCTTC.

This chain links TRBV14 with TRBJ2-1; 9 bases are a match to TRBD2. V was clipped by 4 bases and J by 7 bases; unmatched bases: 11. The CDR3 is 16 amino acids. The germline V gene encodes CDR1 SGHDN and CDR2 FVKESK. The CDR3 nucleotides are TGTGCCAGCAGCCGCCGGGTGAATAGCGGGAGTAATGAGCAGTTCTTC. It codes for CASSRRVNSGSNEQFF.

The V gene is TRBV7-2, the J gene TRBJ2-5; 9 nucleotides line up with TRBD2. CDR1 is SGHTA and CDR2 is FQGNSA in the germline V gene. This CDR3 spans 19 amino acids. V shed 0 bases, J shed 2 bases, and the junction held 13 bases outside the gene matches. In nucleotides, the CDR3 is TGTGCCAGCAGCTTAGCGAGGCTAGCGGGGCTCATATATCAAGAGACCCAGTACTTC. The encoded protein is CASSLARLAGLIYQETQYF. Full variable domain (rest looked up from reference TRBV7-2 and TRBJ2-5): GAGVSQSPSNKVTEKGKDVELRCDPISGHTALYWYRQSLGQGLEFLIYFQGNSAPDKSGLPSDRFSAERTGGSVSTLTIQRTQQEDSAVYLCASSLARLAGLIYQETQYFGPGTRLLVL.

The CDR3 loop reads CASSLGRGPYEQYV. The CDR3 DNA is TGTGCCAGCAGCTTAGGGCGGGGACCCTACGAGCAGTACGTC. The chain recombines TRBV11-2 with TRBJ2-7; possibly TRBD2 for D (6 bases). This CDR3 has 14 amino acids. V lost 1 base and J 2 bases, leaving 9 bases between the germline ends. Germline values: CDR1 SGHAT, CDR2 FQNNGV.

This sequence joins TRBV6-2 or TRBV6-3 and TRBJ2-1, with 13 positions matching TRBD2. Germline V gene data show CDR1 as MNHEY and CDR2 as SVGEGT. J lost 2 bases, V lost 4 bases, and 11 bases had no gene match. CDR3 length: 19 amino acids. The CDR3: CASSFLPGLAGSAYNEQFF. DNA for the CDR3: TGTGCCAGCAGTTTCTTACCGGGACTAGCGGGATCCGCCTACAATGAGCAGTTCTTC.